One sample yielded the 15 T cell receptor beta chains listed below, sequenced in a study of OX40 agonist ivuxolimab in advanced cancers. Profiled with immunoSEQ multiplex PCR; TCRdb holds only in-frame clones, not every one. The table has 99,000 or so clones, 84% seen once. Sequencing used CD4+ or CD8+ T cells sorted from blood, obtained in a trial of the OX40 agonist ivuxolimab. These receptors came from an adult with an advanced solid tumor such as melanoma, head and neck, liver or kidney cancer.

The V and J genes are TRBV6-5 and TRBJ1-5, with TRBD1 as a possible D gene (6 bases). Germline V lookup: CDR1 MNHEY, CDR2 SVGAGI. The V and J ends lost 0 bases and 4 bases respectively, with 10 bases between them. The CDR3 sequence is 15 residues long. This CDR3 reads CASSYSGRGNQPQHF. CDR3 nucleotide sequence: TGTGCCAGCAGTTACTCTGGCAGGGGTAATCAGCCCCAGCATTTT.

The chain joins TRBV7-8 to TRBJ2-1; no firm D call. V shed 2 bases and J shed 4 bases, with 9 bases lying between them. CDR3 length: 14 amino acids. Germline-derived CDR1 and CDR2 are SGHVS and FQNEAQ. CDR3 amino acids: CASSLLAKYNEQFF. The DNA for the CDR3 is TGTGCCAGCAGCTTATTAGCAAAATACAATGAGCAGTTCTTC.

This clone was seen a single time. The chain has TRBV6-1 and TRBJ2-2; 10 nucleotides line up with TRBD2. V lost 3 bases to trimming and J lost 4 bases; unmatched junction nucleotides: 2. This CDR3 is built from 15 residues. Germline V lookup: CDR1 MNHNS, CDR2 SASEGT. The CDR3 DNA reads TGTGCCAGCAGTGACCTAGCGGGGGCCACCGGGGAGCTGTTTTTT. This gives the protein CASSDLAGATGELFF.

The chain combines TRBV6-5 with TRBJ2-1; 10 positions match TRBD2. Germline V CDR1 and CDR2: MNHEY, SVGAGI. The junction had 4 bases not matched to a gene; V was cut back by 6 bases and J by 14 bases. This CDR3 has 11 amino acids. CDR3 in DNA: TGTGCCAGCAGCACCGGGACTAGCGAGTTCTTC. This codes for CASSTGTSEFF.

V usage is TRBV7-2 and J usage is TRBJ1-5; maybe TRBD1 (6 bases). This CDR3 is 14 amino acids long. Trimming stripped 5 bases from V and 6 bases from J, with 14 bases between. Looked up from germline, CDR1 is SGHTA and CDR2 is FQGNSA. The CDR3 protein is CASSADRNGQPQHF. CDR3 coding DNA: TGTGCCAGCAGCGCCGACAGGAATGGTCAGCCCCAGCATTTT.

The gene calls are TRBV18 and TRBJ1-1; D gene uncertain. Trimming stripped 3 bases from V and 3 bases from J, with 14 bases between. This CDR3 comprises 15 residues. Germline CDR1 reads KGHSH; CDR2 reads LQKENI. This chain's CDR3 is CASSPQESGDTEAFF. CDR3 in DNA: TGTGCCAGCTCACCGCAAGAATCAGGCGACACTGAAGCTTTCTTT.

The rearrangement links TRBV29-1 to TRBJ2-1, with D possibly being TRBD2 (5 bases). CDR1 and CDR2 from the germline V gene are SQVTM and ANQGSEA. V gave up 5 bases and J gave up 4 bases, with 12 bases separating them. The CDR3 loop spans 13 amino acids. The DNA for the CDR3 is TGCAGCGTTTTCCGGGAATTGTACAATGAGCAGTTCTTC. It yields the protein CSVFRELYNEQFF.

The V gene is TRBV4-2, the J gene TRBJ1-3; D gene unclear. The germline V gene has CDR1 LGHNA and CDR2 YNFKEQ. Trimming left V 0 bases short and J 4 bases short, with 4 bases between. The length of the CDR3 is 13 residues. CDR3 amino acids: CASSQDLGNTIYF. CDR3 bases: TGTGCCAGCAGCCAAGATTTGGGAAACACCATATATTTT.

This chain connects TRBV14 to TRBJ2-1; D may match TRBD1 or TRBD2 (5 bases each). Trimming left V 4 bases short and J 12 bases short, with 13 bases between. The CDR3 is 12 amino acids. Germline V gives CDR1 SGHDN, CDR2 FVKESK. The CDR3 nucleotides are TGTGCCAGCAGCCCCGGGACGGAATGGCAGTTCTTC. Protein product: CASSPGTEWQFF.

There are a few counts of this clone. The CDR3 loop reads CASSLGIWTQYF. The CDR3 DNA reads as TGTGCCAGCAGCCTGGGGATCTGGACCCAGTACTTC. The V gene is TRBV14, the J gene TRBJ2-5, with no clear D. With 4 bases removed from V and 7 bases from J, the gap between germline ends came to 10 bases. This CDR3 has 12 residues. Per germline, CDR1 SGHDN and CDR2 FVKESK.

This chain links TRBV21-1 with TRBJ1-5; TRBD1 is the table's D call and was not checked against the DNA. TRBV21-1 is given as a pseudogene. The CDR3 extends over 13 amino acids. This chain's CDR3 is CASSFRQGQPQHF. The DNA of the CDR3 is TGTGCCAGCAGCTTTCGACAGGGCCAGCCCCAGCATTTT.

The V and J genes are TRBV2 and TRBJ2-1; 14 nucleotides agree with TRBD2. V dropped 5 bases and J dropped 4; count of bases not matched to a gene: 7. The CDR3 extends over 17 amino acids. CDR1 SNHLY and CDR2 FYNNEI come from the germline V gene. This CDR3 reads CASSPGLAGVVYNEQFF. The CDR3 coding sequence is TGTGCCAGCAGTCCGGGACTAGCGGGAGTCGTATACAATGAGCAGTTCTTC.

The CDR3 is CASSQGLSYEQYF. The CDR3 nucleotides are TGTGCCAGCAGTCAAGGACTAAGCTACGAGCAGTACTTC. The chain couples TRBV11-2 to TRBJ2-7; a possible D gene is TRBD2 (6 bases). CDR1 is SGHAT and CDR2 is FQNNGV in the germline V gene. The CDR3 extends over 13 amino acids. The V end was cut by 6 bases, the J end by 3 bases, with 12 bases between.

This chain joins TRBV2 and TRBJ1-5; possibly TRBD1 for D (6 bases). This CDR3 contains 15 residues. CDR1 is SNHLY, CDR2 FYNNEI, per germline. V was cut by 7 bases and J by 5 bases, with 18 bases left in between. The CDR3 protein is CASKEQGMGDQPQHF. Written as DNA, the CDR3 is TGTGCCAGCAAAGAACAGGGTATGGGGGATCAGCCCCAGCATTTT.

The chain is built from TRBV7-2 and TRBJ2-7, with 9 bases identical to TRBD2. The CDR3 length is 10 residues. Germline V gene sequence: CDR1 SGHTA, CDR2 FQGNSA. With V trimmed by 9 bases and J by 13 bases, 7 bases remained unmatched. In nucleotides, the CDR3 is TGTGCCAGACTCCCGGGACTAGCTTACTTC. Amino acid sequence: CARLPGLAYF.